These 11 T cell receptor beta chains originate from one sample sequenced in a study of radiotherapy plus CTLA-4 blockade in lung cancer. Clones were read by immunoSEQ multiplex PCR, and TCRdb kept only the in-frame ones, dropping some. The sample lists roughly 100,000 clones, approximately 87% occurring once. The starting material was peripheral blood, obtained from a patient treated with radiotherapy plus ipilimumab. These receptor sequences come from a human donor with non-small cell lung cancer that progressed on radiotherapy plus ipilimumab. Some clones in this sample may be carry-over from other donors' samples.

V and J are TRBV2 and TRBJ1-6, with D hard to call. V was clipped by 4 bases and J by 3 bases, with 13 bases between them. Germline V CDR1 and CDR2: SNHLY, FYNNEI. The CDR3 has 16 amino acids. CDR3 loop: CASSGAAHGYNSPLHF. The CDR3 DNA sequence: TGTGCCAGCAGTGGGGCAGCCCACGGCTATAATTCACCCCTCCACTTT.

The J gene is TRBJ1-2, the V gene TRBV28; no definite D call. With 7 bases removed from V and 2 bases from J, the gap between germline ends came to 8 bases. Germline V gene lookup returns CDR1 MDHEN and CDR2 SYDVKM. This CDR3 is 12 amino acids long. The CDR3 region is CASKIPNYGYTF. CDR3 bases: TGTGCCAGCAAGATACCCAACTATGGCTACACCTTC.

The J gene is TRBJ2-1, the V gene TRBV5-1; possible D gene TRBD2, 5 bases. Germline lookup yields CDR1 SGHRS and CDR2 YFSETQ. V gave up 5 bases and J gave up 5 bases, with 14 bases separating them. CDR3 size: 14 residues. The CDR3 bases are TGCGCCAGCAGACCCACTAGTCCAAACAATGAGCAGTTCTTC. It translates to CASRPTSPNNEQFF.

This clone was observed a few times. The gene calls are TRBV7-9 and TRBJ2-1, with 7 positions matching TRBD1. From germline, CDR1 is SEHNR and CDR2 FQNEAQ (reference sequence). V was pared by 3 bases and J by 15 bases, with 11 bases of the junction left unmatched. The CDR3 covers 13 residues. CDR3 bases: TGTGCCAGCAGCTTTGGTCAGGGGGAAAGGATGTTCTTC. This gives the protein CASSFGQGERMFF.

The chain joins TRBV7-6 to TRBJ1-3, with D tentatively TRBD1 (5 bases). From germline, CDR1 is SGHVS and CDR2 FNYEAQ. The V and J ends lost 5 bases and 5 bases respectively, with 7 bases between them. There are 12 residues in the CDR3. CDR3: CASSQGRNTIYF. The DNA of the CDR3 is TGTGCCAGCAGCCAGGGAAGAAACACCATATATTTT. The whole variable domain, remainder taken from reference TRBV7-6 and TRBJ1-3, is GAGVSQSPRYKVTKRGQDVALRCDPISGHVSLYWYRQALGQGPEFLTYFNYEAQQDKSGLPNDRFSAERPEGSISTLTIQRTEQRDSAMYRCASSQGRNTIYFGEGSWLTVV.

V and J are TRBV6-1 and TRBJ1-5, with 9 positions matching TRBD1. The CDR3 sequence is 13 residues long. The germline V gene has CDR1 MNHNS and CDR2 SASEGT. V trimming: 4 bases; J trimming: 7 bases; junction bases outside the gene matches: 2. The CDR3: CASSGTGVQPQHF. Written as DNA, the CDR3 is TGTGCCAGCAGTGGGACAGGGGTCCAGCCCCAGCATTTT.

The chain recombines TRBV5-4 with TRBJ2-3, with 8 bases matching TRBD2. The CDR3 length is 14 residues. Germline V gives CDR1 SGHNT, CDR2 YYREEE (reference sequence). The trim removed 3 bases at V and 4 bases at J, leaving 4 bases unmatched. CDR3 loop: CASSSGLAPDTQYF. CDR3 nucleotides: TGTGCCAGCAGCTCTGGACTAGCCCCAGATACGCAGTATTTT. The entire variable domain, with the rest obtained from reference TRBV5-4 and TRBJ2-3, is as follows: ETGVTQSPTHLIKTRGQQVTLRCSSQSGHNTVSWYQQALGQGPQFIFQYYREEENGRGNFPPRFSGLQFPNYSSELNVNALELDDSALYLCASSSGLAPDTQYFGPGTRLTVL.

There are a few counts of this clone. The rearrangement links TRBV19 to TRBJ1-1; D gene unclear. The V gene lost 9 bases and the J gene lost 4 bases, with 18 bases spanning the gap. Germline CDR1 and CDR2: LNHDA and SQIVND (reference sequence). The CDR3 extends over 14 amino acids. The CDR3 loop reads CASSPTRYSTEAFF. The CDR3 DNA follows: TGTGCCAGCTCTCCGACAAGATACTCCACTGAAGCTTTCTTT.

The chain joins TRBV6-4 to TRBJ1-1; 8 positions match TRBD1. The V gene's germline CDR1 is MRHNA and CDR2 SNTAGT. V lost 0 bases, J lost 11 bases, and 17 bases stayed unmatched. The CDR3 is 17 residues long. CDR3: CASSDSRTGFLRVRAFF. In nucleotides, the CDR3 is TGTGCCAGCAGTGACTCCAGGACAGGGTTTTTACGGGTAAGGGCTTTCTTT.

V gene TRBV7-2 combines with J gene TRBJ2-1; 7 bases agree with TRBD1. With 5 bases clipped from V and 3 bases from J, the junction kept 4 bases outside the gene matches. The CDR3 totals 14 residues. Germline V lookup: CDR1 SGHTA, CDR2 FQGNSA. The CDR3 coding sequence is TGTGCCAGCAGCGTCAGACAGGGCTACAATGAGCAGTTCTTC. Protein sequence: CASSVRQGYNEQFF.

This sequence joins TRBV4-3 and TRBJ1-4; D is perhaps TRBD1 (5 bases). The V end was cut by 4 bases, the J end by 0 bases, with 12 bases between. This CDR3 has 16 residues. Germline-derived CDR1 and CDR2 are LGHNA and YSLEER. The CDR3 sequence is CASSRRGLATNEKLFF. CDR3 DNA: TGCGCCAGCAGCCGTAGGGGACTAGCAACTAATGAAAAACTGTTTTTT.